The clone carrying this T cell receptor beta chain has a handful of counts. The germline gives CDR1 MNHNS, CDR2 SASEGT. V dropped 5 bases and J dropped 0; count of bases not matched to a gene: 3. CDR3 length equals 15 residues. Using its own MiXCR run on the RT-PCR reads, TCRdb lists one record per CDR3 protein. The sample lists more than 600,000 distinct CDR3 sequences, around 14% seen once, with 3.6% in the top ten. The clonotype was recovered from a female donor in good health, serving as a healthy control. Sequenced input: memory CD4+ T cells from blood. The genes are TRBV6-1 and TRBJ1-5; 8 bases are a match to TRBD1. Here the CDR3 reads CASSRTGNSNQPQHF. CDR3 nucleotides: TGTGCCAGCAGTCGGACAGGGAATAGCAATCAGCCCCAGCATTTT.